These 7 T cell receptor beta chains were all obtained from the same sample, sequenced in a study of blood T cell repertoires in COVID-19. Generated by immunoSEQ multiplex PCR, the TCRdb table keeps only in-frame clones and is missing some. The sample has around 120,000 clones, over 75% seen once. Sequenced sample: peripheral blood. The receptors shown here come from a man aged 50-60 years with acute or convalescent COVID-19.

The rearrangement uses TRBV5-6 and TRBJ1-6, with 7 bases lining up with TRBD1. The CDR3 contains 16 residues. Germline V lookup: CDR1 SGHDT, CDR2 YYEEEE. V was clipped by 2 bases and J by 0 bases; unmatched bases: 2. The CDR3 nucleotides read TGTGCCAGCAGCTTTAGGGACAGCTCCTATAATTCACCCCTCCACTTT. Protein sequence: CASSFRDSSYNSPLHF.

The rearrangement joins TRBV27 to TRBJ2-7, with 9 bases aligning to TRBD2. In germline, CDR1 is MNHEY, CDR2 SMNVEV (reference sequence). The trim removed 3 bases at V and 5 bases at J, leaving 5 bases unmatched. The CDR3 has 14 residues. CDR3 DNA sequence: TGTGCCAGCAGTTTGGGCGGGAGGGCCCACGAGCAGTACTTC. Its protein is CASSLGGRAHEQYF.

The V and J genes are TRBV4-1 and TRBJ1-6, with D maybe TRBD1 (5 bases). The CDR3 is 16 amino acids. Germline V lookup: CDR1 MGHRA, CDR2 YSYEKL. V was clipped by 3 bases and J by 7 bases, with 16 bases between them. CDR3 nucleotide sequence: TGCGCCAGCAGCCACCCAGAAGGGGCTCGGAATTCACCCCTCCACTTT. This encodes CASSHPEGARNSPLHF.

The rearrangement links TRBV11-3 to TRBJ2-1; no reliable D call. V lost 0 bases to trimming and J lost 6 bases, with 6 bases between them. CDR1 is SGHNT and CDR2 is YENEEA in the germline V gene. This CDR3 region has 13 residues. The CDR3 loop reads CASSLEQTNEQFF. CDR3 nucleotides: TGTGCCAGCAGCTTAGAACAAACCAATGAGCAGTTCTTC.

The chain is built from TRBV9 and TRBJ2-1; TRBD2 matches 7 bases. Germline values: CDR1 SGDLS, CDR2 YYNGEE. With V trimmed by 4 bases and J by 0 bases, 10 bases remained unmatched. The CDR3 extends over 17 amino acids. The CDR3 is CASSSPRGGPSYNEQFF. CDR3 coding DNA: TGTGCCAGCAGCTCCCCCCGGGGAGGGCCCTCCTACAATGAGCAGTTCTTC. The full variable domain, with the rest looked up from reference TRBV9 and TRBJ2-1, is DSGVTQTPKHLITATGQRVTLRCSPRSGDLSVYWYQQSLDQGLQFLIQYYNGEERAKGNILERFSAQQFPDLHSELNLSSLELGDSALYFCASSSPRGGPSYNEQFFGPGTRLTVL.

The chain's CDR3 is CASSLGQGYTEAFF. In DNA, the CDR3 is TGTGCCAGCAGCTTGGGACAGGGGTACACTGAAGCTTTCTTT. The chain is built from TRBV5-5 and TRBJ1-1; the match to TRBD1 covers 8 bases. Germline CDR1 and CDR2: SGHKS and YYEKEE (reference sequence). This CDR3 is built from 14 residues. Trimming at V came to 0 bases and at J to 3 bases, leaving 1 base not matched to a gene.

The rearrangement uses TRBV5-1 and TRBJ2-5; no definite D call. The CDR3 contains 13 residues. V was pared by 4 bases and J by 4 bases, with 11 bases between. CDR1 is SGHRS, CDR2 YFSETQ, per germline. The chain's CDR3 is CASSPSDGETQYF. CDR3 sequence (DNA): TGCGCCAGCAGCCCCAGTGATGGAGAGACCCAGTACTTC.